The 5 T cell receptor beta chains reported below all come from one sample, sequenced in a study of blood T cell repertoires in COVID-19. Profiled with immunoSEQ multiplex PCR; TCRdb holds only in-frame clones, not every one. The repertoire has about 270,000 clones, approximately 89% of them found once; the top ten carry approximately 2.4%. Material for sequencing was PBMCs or T cells enriched from blood (not recorded which). The source is a woman aged 18-29 years who had recovered from COVID-19.

In its sample, this clone was seen once. This sequence joins TRBV9 and TRBJ2-7, with D possibly matching TRBD1 (6 bases). V was shortened by 3 bases and J by 1 base, with 8 bases between the two germline ends. This CDR3 is 13 amino acids long. Germline V gene lookup returns CDR1 SGDLS and CDR2 YYNGEE. The CDR3 sequence: CASSDTGSYEQYF. The CDR3 nucleotides read TGTGCCAGCAGCGACACAGGGTCCTACGAGCAGTACTTC.

The gene calls are TRBV5-4 and TRBJ1-2, with 7 bases identical to TRBD1. Germline CDR1 and CDR2: SGHNT and YYREEE (reference sequence). Trimming took 4 bases from V and 4 from J; bases not matched to a gene: 22. The CDR3 has 19 residues. In nucleotides, the CDR3 is TGTGCCAGCAGCCCCGGGTTGGGTAGGGGGCGGAGGGTACTCTATGGCTACACCTTC. Protein product: CASSPGLGRGRRVLYGYTF.

The chain joins TRBV9 to TRBJ2-1, with 8 bases lining up with TRBD2. CDR1 is SGDLS and CDR2 is YYNGEE in the germline V gene. The CDR3 sequence is 12 residues long. The V gene end was trimmed by 6 bases and the J gene end by 15 bases; junction bases not matched to a gene: 11. Here the CDR3 reads CASTHREGVPFF. CDR3 nucleotides: TGTGCCAGCACTCATCGGGAGGGAGTGCCGTTCTTC.

The chain joins TRBV30 to TRBJ1-5, with 9 bases lining up with TRBD1. There are 16 residues in the CDR3. From germline, CDR1 is GTSNPN and CDR2 SVGIG (reference sequence). V was clipped by 0 bases and J by 4 bases; unmatched bases: 7. The CDR3 DNA follows: TGTGCCTGGAGTGTAGAGGGACAGGGCTTTAATCAGCCCCAGCATTTT. This encodes CAWSVEGQGFNQPQHF. The whole variable domain, remainder taken from reference TRBV30 and TRBJ1-5, is SQTIHQWPATLVQPVGSPLSLECTVEGTSNPNLYWYRQAAGRGLQLLFYSVGIGQISSEVPQNLSASRPQDRQFILSSKKLLLSDSGFYLCAWSVEGQGFNQPQHFGDGTRLSIL.

The rearrangement joins TRBV18 to TRBJ1-2; tentatively, D is TRBD1 (5 bases). V gave up 3 bases and J gave up 8 bases, with 22 bases separating them. This CDR3 region has 16 residues. Germline assignment: CDR1 KGHSH and CDR2 LQKENI. Here the CDR3 DNA reads TGTGCCAGCTCACCCCCGATGGAGGGGAGAATTTGGGGCTACACCTTC. Translation gives CASSPPMEGRIWGYTF.